The rows below give T cell receptor beta chains drawn from one sample of a study of OX40 agonist ivuxolimab in advanced cancers. Method: immunoSEQ multiplex PCR; TCRdb's copy keeps in-frame clones and lacks some. The repertoire holds 40,000 to 55,000 clones, with 70% to 90% as singletons. The sample consisted of CD4+ or CD8+ T cells sorted from blood, taken in a trial of the OX40 agonist ivuxolimab. These receptors originate from an adult with an advanced solid tumor such as melanoma, head and neck, liver or kidney cancer. The CDR3 runs from the conserved cysteine through the conserved F or W. Fields, in order: J gene, clone size, V gene, CDR3 protein. The listing skips clone size in some rows; elsewhere it reads once, few, many or a size class.

TRBJ2-7 - TRBV18 CASSQLAGEGEQYF
TRBJ1-5 - TRBV21-1 CASSSHPRGQPQHF
TRBJ1-1 - TRBV7-3 CASSTTGGVTEAFF
TRBJ2-1 - TRBV9 CASSTRDRAYNEQFF
TRBJ2-7 - TRBV13 CASSTRSEGYEQYF
TRBJ1-1 - TRBV29-1 CSATQANTEAFF
TRBJ2-7 - TRBV30 CAWRKTGSSYEQYF
- - TRBV2 CASSDHSYEQYF
TRBJ2-7 - TRBV7-9 CASSKDGSGNYEQYF
TRBJ2-7 medium-sized TRBV7-3 CASSPHQGAYEQYF
TRBJ2-1 few TRBV7-2 CASSSYFSNEQFF
TRBJ1-3 - TRBV19 CASKDQSSGNTIYF
TRBJ2-1 - TRBV5-1 CASSLGPENEQFF
TRBJ2-2 - TRBV4-1 CASSQGDGNTGELFF
TRBJ1-5 - TRBV28 CASSPRGRVINQPQHF
TRBJ2-2 - TRBV28 CASSPRGLAGLTGELFF
TRBJ2-1 - TRBV5-1 CASSLTSGRAGEQFF
TRBJ2-1 - TRBV28 CASSPPRLAGMYDEQFF
TRBJ2-1 - TRBV7-2 CASRRDRNYNEQFF
TRBJ2-3 - TRBV7-2 CASSPGVPPDTQYF
TRBJ1-2 - TRBV28 CASSSPGRVNYGYTF
TRBJ1-5 - TRBV7-1 CASSYTGSGPQHF
TRBJ1-2 few TRBV7-8 CASDSGTGFNGYTF
TRBJ2-5 - TRBV28 CASREIGQGEETQYF
TRBJ2-7 - TRBV2 CASSPRGWVDSYEQYF